The 2 T cell receptor beta chains below were found in one sample sequenced in a study of blood T cell repertoires in COVID-19. Sequencing used immunoSEQ multiplex PCR; TCRdb keeps in-frame clones, though not all of them. The sample contains fewer than 350,000 clones, under 95% of which appear only once. The sample taken for sequencing was PBMCs or T cells enriched from blood (not recorded which). The receptor source for this set is a man aged 35-49 years who had been exposed to COVID-19.

This chain joins TRBV6-5 and TRBJ1-1, with 8 bases lining up with TRBD1. Germline lookup yields CDR1 MNHEY and CDR2 SVGAGI. J was trimmed by 1 base and V by 6 bases; bases with no gene match: 1. CDR3 length: 13 residues. The CDR3 spells CASRTGGNTEAFF. Here the CDR3 DNA reads TGTGCCAGCAGAACAGGGGGGAACACTGAAGCTTTCTTT.

The chain employs TRBV28 and TRBJ2-1; 10 bases fit TRBD2. Unmatched junction bases numbered 13, after V lost 5 bases and J lost 6 bases. The CDR3 covers 17 residues. Germline loops: CDR1 MDHEN, CDR2 SYDVKM. CDR3 nucleotides: TGTGCCAGCAGTCTACCTTTGGAAGCGGGAGGGGGCAATGAGCAGTTCTTC. It encodes CASSLPLEAGGGNEQFF.